The 9 T cell receptor beta chains below all came from one sample that was sequenced in a study of shared clonotypes between healthy human individuals. TCRdb's copy holds only in-frame clones and misses some; the assay was immunoSEQ multiplex PCR. The sample shows about 2 million clones, 95% of them seen only once. Material: naive CD4+ T cells sorted from blood. Subset described: CD45RA+ positively selected. The receptor source for this set is a man between 18 and 29 years old in good health.

In regard to this clone: An end of the junction does not agree with germline; a read error may underlie this. The chain recombines TRBV11-2 with TRBJ2-7; 9 nucleotides line up with TRBD2. CDR3 length: 18 amino acids. Germline V lookup: CDR1 SGHAT, CDR2 FQNNGV. Here the CDR3 DNA reads TGTGCCAGCAGCATAGAATCTATTAGCGGGAGCTATACCTACGAGCAGTACTTC. Encoded protein: CASSIESISGSYTYEQYF.

This clone showed up just a few times. V gene TRBV2 combines with J gene TRBJ2-3; a possible D gene is TRBD2 (6 bases). Germline V gene data show CDR1 as SNHLY and CDR2 as FYNNEI. The CDR3 has 16 residues. Trimming removed 8 bases at V and 0 bases at J, with 18 bases between. CDR3 protein: CASLYWRGPSTDTQYF. CDR3 in DNA: TGTGCCAGCTTGTACTGGCGGGGCCCTAGCACAGATACGCAGTATTTT.

The chain links TRBV2 to TRBJ1-2; 9 bases match TRBD1. The CDR3 runs to 12 residues. Per germline, CDR1 SNHLY and CDR2 FYNNEI. Trimming took 6 bases from V and 8 from J; bases not matched to a gene: 4. The CDR3 is CASRNRGRGYTF. CDR3 DNA: TGTGCCAGCAGAAACAGGGGGCGCGGCTACACCTTC.

Of note for this clone: Other DNA sequences in this specimen translate into the identical CDR3. V usage is TRBV7-9 and J usage is TRBJ2-7, with 11 bases matching TRBD1. Germline assignment: CDR1 SEHNR and CDR2 FQNEAQ (reference sequence). Trimming removed 5 bases from V and 2 bases from J; junction bases left unmatched: 2. The CDR3 contains 14 residues. The CDR3 coding sequence is TGTGCCAGCAGCCCGGGACAGGGGGCCTACGAGCAGTACTTC. This translates into CASSPGQGAYEQYF. Complete variable domain (other parts from reference TRBV7-9 and TRBJ2-7): DTGVSQNPRHKITKRGQNVTFRCDPISEHNRLYWYRQTLGQGPEFLTYFQNEAQLEKSRLLSDRFSAERPKGSFSTLEIQRTEQGDSAMYLCASSPGQGAYEQYFGPGTRLTVT.

The chain links TRBV19 to TRBJ1-2; D unclear. Trimming left V 10 bases short and J 9 bases short, with 15 bases between. The CDR3 is made up of 11 amino acids. The germline CDR1 and CDR2 sequences are LNHDA and SQIVND (reference sequence). Here the CDR3 DNA reads TGTGCCACAGGCTCCGAGACCCGCTACACCTTC. It encodes CATGSETRYTF.

J is TRBJ2-5 and V is TRBV5-7, with D possibly matching TRBD2 (5 bases). Being an ORF, TRBV5-7 has a function that is uncertain. Trimming removed 3 bases from V and 5 bases from J, with 17 bases in between. The CDR3 sequence is 15 residues long. This CDR3 is CASSSPMDWRETQYF. The CDR3 coding sequence is TGTGCCAGCAGCTCGCCGATGGACTGGAGGGAGACCCAGTACTTC.

This clone has only one observation. The chain couples TRBV30 to TRBJ1-1; 10 nucleotides align to TRBD1. The CDR3 sequence is 17 residues long. V shed 0 bases and J 0 bases; nucleotides not matched to a gene: 7. The V gene's germline CDR1 is GTSNPN and CDR2 SVGIG (reference sequence). The CDR3 is CAWSVSRTGGVNTEAFF. CDR3 nucleotides: TGTGCCTGGAGTGTATCCAGGACAGGGGGGGTGAACACTGAAGCTTTCTTT.

The chain combines TRBV27 with TRBJ1-2, with 9 nucleotides matching TRBD1. The CDR3 sequence is 14 residues long. The germline gives CDR1 MNHEY, CDR2 SMNVEV (reference sequence). J was trimmed by 4 bases and V by 5 bases; bases with no gene match: 5. The DNA for the CDR3 is TGTGCCAGCAGTAAACAGGGGGCTGGCTATGGCTACACCTTC. It codes for CASSKQGAGYGYTF.

The rearrangement links TRBV7-2 to TRBJ2-5; D may be TRBD1 (5 bases). This CDR3 has 16 residues. CDR1 SGHTA and CDR2 FQGNSA come from the germline V gene. Trimming removed 5 bases from V and 1 base from J, with 17 bases in between. The CDR3 coding sequence is TGTGCCAGCAGCCGAGACAGAGCAAAAGGCCAAGAGACCCAGTACTTC. Its translation: CASSRDRAKGQETQYF.